This passage covers 17 T cell receptor beta chains from one sample sequenced in a study of blood T cell repertoires in COVID-19 (TCRdb year 2020). Libraries were made using the immunoSEQ multiplex PCR assay. The clones in this table, taken by TCRdb from immuneACCESS, are in-frame only. Not every clone is retained; where verified, under half of the shortfall comes from an unresolved V gene, and the cause of the rest is unknown. Here the sample has about 320,000 clones; roughly 90% occur a single time. The ten largest clones capture roughly 5.2% of the sample. The sequencing sample was made of PBMCs or T cells enriched from blood (not recorded which). These receptor sequences come from a man aged 60 to 75 who had recovered from COVID-19.

J is TRBJ2-3 and V is TRBV7-6, with 9 nucleotides matching TRBD2. The junction had 6 bases not matched to a gene; V was cut back by 2 bases and J by 6 bases. Germline assignment: CDR1 SGHVS and CDR2 FNYEAQ. CDR3 length equals 15 residues. CDR3 loop: CASSLLRGRDDTQYF. The CDR3 bases are TGTGCCAGCAGCTTATTGCGCGGGAGGGACGATACGCAGTATTTT.

For the CDR3, the DNA is TGTGCCAGTAGTTACGACAGGAGATACGAGCAGTACTTC. Residues: CASSYDRRYEQYF. V usage is TRBV19 and J usage is TRBJ2-7; D might be TRBD1 (6 bases). The CDR3 extends over 13 amino acids. CDR1 is LNHDA, CDR2 SQIVND, per germline (reference sequence). V lost 5 bases, J lost 4 bases, and 12 bases lay in between.

This clone was counted a few times. The genes are TRBV19 and TRBJ2-1; TRBD2 might be the D (6 bases). Trimming took 5 bases from V and 8 from J, leaving 19 bases between them. Germline V gene data show CDR1 as LNHDA and CDR2 as SQIVND (reference sequence). CDR3 length: 15 amino acids. The CDR3 here is CASSATGTQTHEQFF. The CDR3 bases are TGTGCCAGTAGTGCCACCGGGACTCAGACACATGAGCAGTTCTTC.

The rearrangement uses TRBV24-1 and TRBJ1-5; D not resolved. The CDR3 has 14 amino acids. V gave up 8 bases and J gave up 3 bases, with 13 bases separating them. The V gene's germline CDR1 is KGHDR and CDR2 SFDVKD. The CDR3 bases are TGTGCCACCATGCCTACTCCCATCAATCAGCCCCAGCATTTT. Encoded protein: CATMPTPINQPQHF.

A single count supports this clone. The chain joins TRBV28 to TRBJ2-5; D not resolved. Deletions cut 2 bases from V and 5 bases from J, with 9 bases between. Germline V gene lookup returns CDR1 MDHEN and CDR2 SYDVKM. The CDR3 length is 13 residues. This chain's CDR3 is CASSLIGWETQYF. The DNA of the CDR3 is TGTGCCAGCAGTTTAATCGGTTGGGAGACCCAGTACTTC.

The chain combines TRBV6-1 with TRBJ1-4, with 9 nucleotides matching TRBD1. The CDR3 contains 13 residues. Germline CDR1 reads MNHNS; CDR2 reads SASEGT. V shed 3 bases and J 8 bases; nucleotides not matched to a gene: 1. CDR3 residues: CASSETGGEKLFF. The CDR3 nucleotides are TGTGCCAGCAGTGAGACAGGGGGAGAAAAACTGTTTTTT.

The genes are TRBV11-3 and TRBJ2-3; 8 nucleotides agree with TRBD1. Germline V gives CDR1 SGHNT, CDR2 YENEEA. The CDR3 has 15 amino acids. The J segment lost 0 bases and the V segment lost 5 bases, leaving 4 bases of the junction unmatched. CDR3 nucleotide sequence: TGTGCCAGCAGCCTCGGACAGGGTAGCACAGATACGCAGTATTTT. This gives the protein CASSLGQGSTDTQYF.

The genes are TRBV5-6 and TRBJ2-2; a weak D match, TRBD1 (6 bases). The CDR3 has 17 residues. Germline values: CDR1 SGHDT, CDR2 YYEEEE. V gave up 5 bases and J gave up 4 bases, with 21 bases separating them. CDR3 sequence: CASSADRGGLPTGELFF. CDR3 bases: TGTGCCAGCAGTGCAGACAGAGGGGGTCTCCCCACCGGGGAGCTGTTTTTT.

The chain has TRBV28 and TRBJ1-2; tentatively, D is TRBD1 (5 bases). CDR3 length equals 16 residues. Germline V gene sequence: CDR1 MDHEN, CDR2 SYDVKM. With 6 bases removed from V and 3 bases from J, the gap between germline ends came to 20 bases. The CDR3 sequence is CASSLLSGGGDYGYTF. The DNA for the CDR3 is TGTGCCAGCAGCCTCCTGTCCGGGGGAGGAGACTATGGCTACACCTTC.

The chain has TRBV19 and TRBJ1-5, with D perhaps matching TRBD1 (6 bases). This CDR3 comprises 14 residues. The V and J ends lost 9 bases and 5 bases respectively, with 17 bases between them. CDR1 is LNHDA and CDR2 is SQIVND in the germline V gene (reference sequence). The CDR3 DNA sequence: TGTGCCAGCCGGTACAGGGAAGGGCATCAGCCCCAGCATTTT. Its translation: CASRYREGHQPQHF.

The chain carries TRBV5-5 and TRBJ2-1, with 10 positions matching TRBD2. CDR3 length: 16 residues. Per the germline V gene, CDR1 is SGHKS and CDR2 is YYEKEE (reference sequence). Germline trimming cut 5 bases from V and 4 bases from J; bases unmatched to any gene: 9. The CDR3 DNA is TGTGCCAGCAGGCTCGAAGGACTAGCGGTTTACAATGAGCAGTTCTTC. This codes for CASRLEGLAVYNEQFF.

The genes are TRBV4-1 and TRBJ1-1, with TRBD1 identical over 9 bases. This CDR3 comprises 16 residues. CDR1 is MGHRA and CDR2 is YSYEKL in the germline V gene. With V trimmed by 1 base and J by 8 bases, 11 bases remained unmatched. This chain's CDR3 is CASSQGLITGGKEAFF. The CDR3 DNA follows: TGCGCCAGCAGCCAAGGCCTGATCACAGGGGGCAAGGAAGCTTTCTTT.

The chain couples TRBV7-3 to TRBJ2-3; D is unresolved. Germline V gene sequence: CDR1 SGHTA, CDR2 FQGTGA. The CDR3 is 14 residues long. The V and J ends lost 5 bases and 4 bases respectively, with 13 bases between them. The CDR3 spells CASSPTLLADTQYF. The CDR3 region has the DNA TGTGCCAGCAGCCCAACCCTCTTAGCAGATACGCAGTATTTT.

The chain recombines TRBV7-2 with TRBJ2-3; 9 bases map to TRBD2. V shed 1 base and J 6 bases; nucleotides not matched to a gene: 8. CDR1 and CDR2 (germline): SGHTA, FQGNSA. The CDR3 has 16 amino acids. CDR3 in DNA: TGTGCCAGCAGCTTAGGCACTAGCGGGTATGCTGATACGCAGTATTTT. Translating it yields CASSLGTSGYADTQYF.

The V call is TRBV21-1, the J call TRBJ1-5; TRBD1, as called in the table, went unchecked against the DNA. TRBV21-1 is assigned pseudogene status. The CDR3 covers 15 residues. The chain's CDR3 is CASSKNRVSNQPQHF. CDR3 nucleotides: TGTGCCAGCAGCAAAAACAGGGTTAGCAATCAGCCCCAGCATTTT.

V usage is TRBV18 and J usage is TRBJ2-1, with 8 bases lining up with TRBD2. V shed 6 bases and J 7 bases; nucleotides not matched to a gene: 11. The V gene's germline CDR1 is KGHSH and CDR2 LQKENI. The CDR3 totals 15 residues. CDR3 in DNA: TGTGCCAGCTCCCCATTGAGCGGGAGCCGAAATGAGCAGTTCTTC. As protein: CASSPLSGSRNEQFF.

The chain combines TRBV9 with TRBJ2-1, with D unresolved. In germline, CDR1 is SGDLS, CDR2 YYNGEE. Trimming took off 2 bases at V and 0 bases at J, with 6 bases between the two ends. CDR3 size: 14 residues. CDR3 nucleotides: TGTGCCAGCAGCGTGACTGCCTCCTACAATGAGCAGTTCTTC. Residues: CASSVTASYNEQFF.